This T cell receptor (beta chain) comes out of a study of blood T cell repertoires in COVID-19. In the study overall: The United States, Italy and Spain provided the acute and convalescent COVID-19 samples.

Authors' analysis steps: Using reference gene primer amplification, nucleated cell counts were estimated. Data came from immunoSEQ multiplex PCR; TCRdb stores just in-frame clones and leaves some out. The DNA was the basis for D and trimming; V, J and clone size are from that table. The table lists 350,000 to 550,000 clones, roughly nine tenths of them singletons. Participant reports of clinical history set cohort assignment. CDR3 length equals 17 residues. Germline CDR1 reads GTSNPN; CDR2 reads SVGIG (reference sequence). The V and J ends lost 5 bases and 2 bases, in that order; junction bases with no gene match: 13.

The rearrangement joins TRBV30 to TRBJ1-5, with 9 nucleotides matching TRBD1. The specimen sequenced was PBMCs or T cells enriched from blood (not recorded which). This sequence was found in a woman aged 18-30 years with acute COVID-19. The CDR3 reads CAWLSLTGGFGNQPQHF. The CDR3 DNA reads TGTGCCTGGTTATCCCTAACAGGGGGCTTTGGCAATCAGCCCCAGCATTTT.